This T cell receptor beta chain was identified during a study of CD4 T cells in relation to SARS-CoV-2 and coronaviruses. Study at large: After 10 to 11 days of antigen culture, PBMC TCR beta CDR3s were sequenced. The study, taken as a whole, reports: Crossreactivity was assessed only for spike protein, not other viral proteins.

The unexposed donors gave CD4+ T cells in about 2010-2018, prior to COVID-19. After about 10 days of culture, CD4+ T cells were isolated. To note about this clone: Its cognate antigen is unknown.

The CDR3 loop spans 15 amino acids. Trimming cost V 5 bases and J 9 bases; bases outside gene matches: 8. Looked up from germline, CDR1 is SGHVS and CDR2 is FNYEAQ. Clones were read by immunoSEQ multiplex PCR, and TCRdb kept only the in-frame ones, dropping some. The table shows roughly 16,000 clones, with about 82% occurring only once. The chain has TRBV7-6 and TRBJ2-1; 12 bases align to TRBD2. What was sequenced was CD4+ T cells from PBMCs, cultured in vitro. The sequence was obtained from a human donor in good health. The CDR3 coding sequence is TGTGCCAGCAGCATACGACTAGCGGGAGAGAGTGAGCAGTTCTTC. Its translation: CASSIRLAGESEQFF.